A single sample is the source of the 9 T cell receptor beta chains below, sequenced in a study of response to subunit inactivated influenza vaccine. TCRdb redid the calling of the RT-PCR reads with MiXCR, one entry per CDR3 protein. Here the sample spans about 530,000 distinct CDR3 sequences, 12% being singletons. The sample in question was PBMCs from blood, obtained on the day of vaccination. These TCRs come from a man between 45 and 60 years old who received an inactivated influenza vaccine.

The chain combines TRBV20-1 with TRBJ2-7; D perhaps matches TRBD2 (5 bases). Germline V gene lookup returns CDR1 DFQATT and CDR2 SNEGSKA (reference sequence). Trimming pared 3 bases from V and 5 bases from J, leaving 11 bases between. This CDR3 spans 12 amino acids. This CDR3 reads CSASTRWHEQYF. CDR3 nucleotides: TGCAGTGCTAGTACTAGATGGCACGAGCAGTACTTC.

The chain has TRBV14 and TRBJ2-5; a possible D gene is TRBD2 (7 bases). CDR1 and CDR2 from the germline V gene are SGHDN and FVKESK. Between the trimmed V and J ends, which lost 0 bases and 3 bases, there was a span of 14 bases. The CDR3 totals 16 residues. In nucleotides, the CDR3 is TGTGCCAGCAGCCAAGATCTTGCGGGGGCAAAAGAGACCCAGTACTTC. Its protein is CASSQDLAGAKETQYF.

This clonotype was recorded once. A much larger clone lies a single base off, so this may be a read error. V gene TRBV7-2 combines with J gene TRBJ2-7; TRBD1 might be the D (5 bases). This CDR3 is 13 amino acids long. Germline V gene data show CDR1 as SGHTA and CDR2 as FQGNSA. CDR3 in amino acids: CSSSLGHLYEQYF. In nucleotides, the CDR3 is TGTTCCAGCAGCTTAGGACACCTTTACGAGCAGTACTTC.

There are a few counts of this clonotype. In DNA, the CDR3 is TGTGCCAGCAGGAAACCGTGGACTGGTTGGTCCGAGCAGTACTTC. Its protein is CASRKPWTGWSEQYF. The V and J genes are TRBV11-2 and TRBJ2-7; D might be TRBD2 (5 bases). Germline V gives CDR1 SGHAT, CDR2 FQNNGV. CDR3 length: 15 amino acids. Between the trimmed V and J ends, which lost 6 bases and 6 bases, there was a span of 21 bases.

This clonotype was detected ten times or more. CDR3 residues: CSARDLEGRYNEQFF. CDR3 bases: TGCAGTGCTAGAGATTTGGAGGGCCGCTACAATGAGCAGTTCTTC. This chain links TRBV20-1 with TRBJ2-1; perhaps TRBD2 as D (6 bases). Germline V CDR1 and CDR2: DFQATT, SNEGSKA (reference sequence). Trimming left V 0 bases short and J 3 bases short, with 12 bases between. The CDR3 consists of 15 residues.

This clonotype was seen only a few times. The chain carries TRBV5-5 and TRBJ2-1, with 11 bases fitting TRBD2. This CDR3 contains 15 residues. Looked up from germline, CDR1 is SGHKS and CDR2 is YYEKEE (reference sequence). After removal of 4 bases from V and 7 bases from J, the junction contained 7 bases not matched to a gene. CDR3 residues: CASSKLAGVDNEQFF. The DNA for the CDR3 is TGTGCCAGCAGCAAACTAGCGGGAGTAGATAATGAGCAGTTCTTC.

The rearrangement uses TRBV7-6 and TRBJ2-1; the D gene is possibly TRBD1 (6 bases). With 0 bases removed from V and 8 bases from J, the gap between germline ends came to 11 bases. The CDR3 spans 14 residues. From germline, CDR1 is SGHVS and CDR2 FNYEAQ. The CDR3 loop reads CASSLAGGAYEQFF. The CDR3 DNA reads TGTGCCAGCAGCTTAGCAGGGGGAGCGTATGAGCAGTTCTTC.

This clonotype was found a few times. This chain links TRBV20-1 with TRBJ1-1, with D perhaps TRBD1 (5 bases). The CDR3 runs 11 residues. Per germline, CDR1 DFQATT and CDR2 SNEGSKA (reference sequence). V lost 2 bases and J lost 9, with 10 bases in between. CDR3 bases: TGCAGTGCTAGAACCGGGACGCAAGCTTTCTTT. This codes for CSARTGTQAFF.

This clonotype was counted many times. The chain combines TRBV15 with TRBJ1-4; D remains ambiguous. V lost 3 bases, J lost 8 bases, and 7 bases lay in between. Germline V gene sequence: CDR1 LNHNV, CDR2 YYDKDF (reference sequence). The CDR3 is made up of 12 amino acids. The CDR3 here is CATSRGREKLFF. CDR3 DNA: TGTGCCACCAGCAGGGGCCGGGAAAAACTGTTTTTT.